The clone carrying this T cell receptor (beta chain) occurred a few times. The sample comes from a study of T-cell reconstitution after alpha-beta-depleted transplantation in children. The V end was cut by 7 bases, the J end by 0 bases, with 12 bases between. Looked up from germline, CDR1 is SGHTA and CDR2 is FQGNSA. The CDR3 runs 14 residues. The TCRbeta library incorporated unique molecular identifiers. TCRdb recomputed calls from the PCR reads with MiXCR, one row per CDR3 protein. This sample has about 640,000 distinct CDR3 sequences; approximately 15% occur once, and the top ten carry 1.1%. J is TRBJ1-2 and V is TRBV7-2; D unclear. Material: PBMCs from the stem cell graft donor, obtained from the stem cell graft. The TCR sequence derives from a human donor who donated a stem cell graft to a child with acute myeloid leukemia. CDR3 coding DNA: TGTGCCAGCACCCCGGGCGGTCCTAACTATGGCTACACCTTC. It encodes CASTPGGPNYGYTF.